The entry below describes one T cell receptor (beta chain). This clone occurred a few times. The target of this receptor is not known. No quality values exist for individual bases; no much larger clone is one base distant. The sample is drawn from a study of cytomegalovirus exposure and HLA in healthy donors (dated by TCRdb to 2015 to 2018). About the full investigation: An earlier analysis of some 500 of the donors reported about 290 Gb of sequence data and around 120 million unique TCR beta sequences from around 200 million T cells. Approximately 300 gigabases of sequencing data and 80 million or so unique TCR sequences were included in an early release covering 500 to 750 HLA-typed donors. Of the roughly 400 genotyped donors, less than 85% were placed in the genetic ancestry cluster associated with self-reported Caucasian donors. The study aimed to test whether signatures of past pathogen exposure could be identified by cataloging public T cell receptors. The study used immunosequencing to profile the T cell repertoires of 670 or so subjects and linked those repertoires to cytomegalovirus serostatus. A separate validation cohort of approximately 130 different subjects was used in addition to the roughly 670-subject first cohort. To predict cytomegalovirus infection status, the study brought together high-throughput TCR immunosequencing, statistical association of individual TCRs with disease status, and machine learning. A later analysis re-examined previously published TCR beta repertoires from 500 to 700 donors and added high-resolution HLA genotyping to investigate patterns of TCR occurrence. Rather than using new phenotypic data, the later analysis identified candidate immune exposures from TCR beta sequences and from how often those sequences occurred across donors. In an earlier analysis of 550 to 700 of the donors, high-throughput TCR beta sequencing was used to judge whether each TCR beta V gene segment behaved as functional or pseudogenic. Donor age, sex, ethnicity and CMV serostatus were compiled together with the repertoire data. In a later genetic analysis, genome-wide SNP genotypes for 398 of the 666 donors were used, and that subset was treated as a discovery cohort. All discovery cohort repertoires had been generated using a single sequencing platform. HLA typing included class I and class II loci at four-digit resolution. Typing coverage differed by locus: A, B, C, DRB1 and DQB1 were typed in about 629-640 donors, DQA1 in 500 to 550, DPA1 in 600 to 610, and DPB1 in 450 to 480. Four to six DR-DQ haplotypes were handled as single units for association and clustering, since linkage in the cohort was strong. On average, roughly 200,000 unique TCR beta nucleotide sequences were sequenced per donor among 398 genotyped donors of the cohort, with roughly 18% of those sequences being non-productive. Here is what the overall study found, with its caveats: Roughly uniform sequencing depth across donors was assumed in presence/absence analyses, although this assumption may not hold. A cluster of highly shared sequence variants was judged likely to represent a technical artifact of the sequencing pipeline. HLA typing was unavailable for some donors at each locus, so association tests used only the typed subset. In a later analysis, TCR association rates were found to vary across HLA loci, with the most associated TCRs seen for DRB1 alleles and the fewest for HLA-C alleles. Across donors, most TCR sequences were observed very rarely, whereas some public TCRs were present in many individuals. A total of fewer than 200 TCR beta chains were listed by the study as associated with cytomegalovirus. Some IMGT-functional V segments, including TRBV6-2 and TRBV6-3, could not be told apart with the 87-base-pair reads, so those segments were excluded. Because counts were too low, seventeen rarely observed V segments, including chromosome 9 orphons, were excluded from the earlier analysis of some 540 of the donors. In a later analysis, HLA-associated TCR beta chains showed more clonal expansion and lower generation probabilities than non-associated chains that were equally common. A further reported finding was that TCR beta sequences accurately predicted the HLA-A and HLA-B alleles for most subjects in the first cohort. The cohort was sequenced for TCR beta chains only, and without alpha or paired-chain data the features that could be detected were limited. Correlated functional status among segregating V segments might be attributable to linkage disequilibrium, but an unknown experimental factor could not be ruled out. At a false discovery rate of 0.05, a later analysis linked fewer than 20,000 TCR beta sequences to specific HLA alleles. A later analysis reported that several top co-occurrence clusters appeared linked to parvovirus B19, influenza, CMV and Epstein-Barr virus. According to the authors, the approach could potentially be generalized to other disease states and immunological phenotypes. The classifier was reported to diagnose cytomegalovirus status with high specificity and sensitivity in both the original and validation cohorts. Immune exposure information for the cohort was limited to CMV serostatus. A later analysis found that most CMV-associated TCR beta chains appeared HLA-restricted, with HLA associations seemingly driven largely by CMV exposure. Assigning TCR associations to individual alleles was difficult when HLA alleles, especially DR and DQ, strongly co-occurred. A few of the identified cytomegalovirus-associated TCR beta chains were confirmed in vitro to be specific for cytomegalovirus antigens. In an earlier analysis of some 550 of the donors, most TCR beta V segments were observed in productive rearrangements about 87% or about 30% of the time, broadly matching IMGT annotations. In a later genetic analysis, a missense DCLRE1C variant was associated with V-gene and J-gene trimming of TCR beta chains, and the association was replicated in an independent cohort. According to a later genetic analysis, donors in an Asian-associated ancestry cluster had fewer N-insertions in productive TCRs than the approximately 700-donor mean.

The cohort comprised approximately 700 healthy bone marrow donors. All cohort members were sampled while nominally healthy, although unrecorded immune exposures were likely present. The donor tested CMV seronegative, placing the donor among the 300 to 450 seronegative members of the cohort. Each donor provided a peripheral blood sample, and peripheral blood mononuclear cells were used for TCR beta sequencing. Genomic DNA was extracted from the blood cell samples with the Qiagen DNeasy Blood Extraction Kit. Receptor amplification or capture employed the immunoSEQ multiplex PCR assay. The multiplex PCR relied on a mix of 60 forward primers for TCR Vbeta segments and 13 reverse primers for TCR Jbeta segments. Amplification of the CDR3 region of rearranged TCR beta genes was performed with a multiplex PCR assay on genomic DNA. Amplified TCR beta libraries were sequenced as 87-base-pair reads on the Illumina HiSeq System. In the source study's methods: In a later analysis, approximately 74 million unique TCR beta chains were counted across the roughly 610 repertoires, and roughly 11 million of these chains were shared by at least two donors. To remove PCR and sequencing errors, raw reads were error-corrected and collapsed into unique sequences using a nearest-neighbor algorithm that merged closely related sequences. CDR3 sequences were aligned to IMGT reference sequences to assign V, D and J gene segments. Each retained sequence needed at least a six-nucleotide match to both a V gene segment and a J gene segment. Rearrangements were called productive when the CDR3 lacked stop codons and stayed in frame with V and J; all others were non-productive. CDR3 was defined according to IMGT convention as the region running from the second conserved V-encoded cysteine to the conserved J-encoded phenylalanine. In an earlier analysis of 500 to 650 of the donors, sequences lacking an unambiguous match to a single V gene segment were excluded. An earlier analysis of several hundred of the donors called V segments functional above 56.7% productive rearrangements and segregating when the between-donor standard deviation exceeded 5%. A statistical classification framework was developed to diagnose cytomegalovirus status using the catalog of TCR beta chain sequences. A later analysis assigned V and J genes by comparing TCR nucleotide sequences with IMGT/GENE-DB human TR gene sequences. The TCRdist pipeline was used in a later analysis to assign CDR3 sequences and most-parsimonious VDJ recombination scenarios. In a later analysis, every TCR beta chain was defined by the combination of its CDR3 amino acid sequence and its V-gene family, and reads without a unique V-gene family were dropped. In a later analysis, 500 to 650 highly shared, low-generation-probability nucleotide sequences were removed to address suspected cross-contamination and a sequencing artifact. In a later analysis, a clonal expansion index was calculated for each public chain from normalized within-repertoire ranks of inferred template counts. In a later analysis, generation probabilities were computed using a VDJ recombination model fitted to out-of-frame rearrangements, and the results were checked against IGoR. Hypergeometric tests were used in a later analysis to score TCR-TCR, TCR-HLA and TCR-CMV co-occurrence, with a repertoire-size bias correction applied to the TCR pairs. A later analysis estimated false discovery rates by permuting HLA or CMV assignments 20 times. In a later analysis, co-occurring TCRs were grouped using DBSCAN, with TCRdist sequence similarity added in when clustering inside HLA-allele-positive subsets. Co-occurrence clustering excluded repertoires with fewer than 30,000 or more than 120,000 public chains, plus five with anomalous nucleotide sharing. Drawn from immuneACCESS, this table holds only the in-frame rearrangements with V and J called that TCRdb kept. Clones are partly lost; checked studies trace under half to an unresolved V gene and leave the rest unexplained. V and J calls and clone size come straight from that table; D and trimming were deduced from the DNA. For this sample the table gives about 150,000 clones, of which 78% were detected only once. The ten most abundant clones make up around 3.1% of the sample.

The CDR3 spans 15 residues, from the cysteine through the phenylalanine. CDR3 DNA only is kept here, 45 bases in frame from base 1. The germline V gene sets CDR1 to MNHNS and CDR2 to SASEGT. V and J lose 4 bases and 6 bases, and a span of 15 bases separates them. Here the chain combines TRBV6-1 and TRBJ1-4, and TRBD1 may be the D gene, going by 6 matching bases. The source of this sequence is a woman between 40 and 55 years old in good health and CMV-seronegative. Sequences were obtained from PBMCs. The DNA is as follows: TGTGCCAGCAGTGGAGCCGGGACATACGATGAAAAACTGTTTTTT. Its protein product is CASSGAGTYDEKLFF.